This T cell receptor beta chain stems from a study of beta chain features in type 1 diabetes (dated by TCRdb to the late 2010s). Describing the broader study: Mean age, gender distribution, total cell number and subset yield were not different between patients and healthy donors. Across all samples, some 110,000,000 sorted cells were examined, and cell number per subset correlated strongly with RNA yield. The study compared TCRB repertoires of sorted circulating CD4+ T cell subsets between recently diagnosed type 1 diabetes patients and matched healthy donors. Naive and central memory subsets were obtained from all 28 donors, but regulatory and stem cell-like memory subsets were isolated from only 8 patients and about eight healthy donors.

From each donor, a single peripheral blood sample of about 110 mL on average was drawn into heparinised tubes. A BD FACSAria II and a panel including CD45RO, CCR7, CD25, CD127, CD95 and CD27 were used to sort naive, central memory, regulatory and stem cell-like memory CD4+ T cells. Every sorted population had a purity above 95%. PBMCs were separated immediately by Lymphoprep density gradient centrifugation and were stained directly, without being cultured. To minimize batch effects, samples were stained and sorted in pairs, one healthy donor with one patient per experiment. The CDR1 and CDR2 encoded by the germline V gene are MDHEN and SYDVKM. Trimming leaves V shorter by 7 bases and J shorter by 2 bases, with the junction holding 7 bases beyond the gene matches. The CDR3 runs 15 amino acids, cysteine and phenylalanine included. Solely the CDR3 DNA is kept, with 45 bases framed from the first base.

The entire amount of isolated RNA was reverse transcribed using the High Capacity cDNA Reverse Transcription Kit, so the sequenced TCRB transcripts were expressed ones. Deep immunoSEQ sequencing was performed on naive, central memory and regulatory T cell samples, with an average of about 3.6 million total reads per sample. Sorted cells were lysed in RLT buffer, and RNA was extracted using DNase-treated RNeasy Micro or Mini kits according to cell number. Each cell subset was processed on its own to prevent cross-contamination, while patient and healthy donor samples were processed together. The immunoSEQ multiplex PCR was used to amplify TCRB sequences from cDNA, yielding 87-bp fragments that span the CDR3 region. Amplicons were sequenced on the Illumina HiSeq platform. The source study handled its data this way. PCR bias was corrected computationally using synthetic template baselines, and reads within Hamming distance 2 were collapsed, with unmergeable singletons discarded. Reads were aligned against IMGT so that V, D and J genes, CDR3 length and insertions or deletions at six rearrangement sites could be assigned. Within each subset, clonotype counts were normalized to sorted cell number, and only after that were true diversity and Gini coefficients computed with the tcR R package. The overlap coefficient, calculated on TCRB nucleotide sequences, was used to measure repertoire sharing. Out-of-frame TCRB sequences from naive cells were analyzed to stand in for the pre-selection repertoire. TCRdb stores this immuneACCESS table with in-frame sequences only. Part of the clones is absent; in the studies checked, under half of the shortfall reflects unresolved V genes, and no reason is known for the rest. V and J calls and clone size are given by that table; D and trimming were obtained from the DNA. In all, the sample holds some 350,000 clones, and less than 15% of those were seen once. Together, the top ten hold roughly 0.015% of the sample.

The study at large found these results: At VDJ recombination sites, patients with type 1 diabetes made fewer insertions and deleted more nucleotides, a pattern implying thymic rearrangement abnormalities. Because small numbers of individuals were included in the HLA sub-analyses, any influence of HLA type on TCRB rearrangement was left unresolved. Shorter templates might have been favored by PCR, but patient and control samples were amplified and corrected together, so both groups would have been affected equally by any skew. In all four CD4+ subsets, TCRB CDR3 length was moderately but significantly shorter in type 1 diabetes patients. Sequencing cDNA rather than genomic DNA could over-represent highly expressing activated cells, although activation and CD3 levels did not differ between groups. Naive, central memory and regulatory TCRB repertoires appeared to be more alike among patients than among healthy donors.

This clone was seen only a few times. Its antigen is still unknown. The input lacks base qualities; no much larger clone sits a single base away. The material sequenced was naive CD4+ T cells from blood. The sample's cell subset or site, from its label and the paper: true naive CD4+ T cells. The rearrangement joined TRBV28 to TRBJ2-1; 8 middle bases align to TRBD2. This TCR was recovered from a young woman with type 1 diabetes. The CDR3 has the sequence CASTVSGSAYNEQFF. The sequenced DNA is TGTGCCAGCACCGTAAGCGGGAGCGCCTACAATGAGCAGTTCTTC.